The clone carrying this TCR beta chain was seen ten or more times. The antigen is unknown. The data belong to a study of Graves' ophthalmopathy and Graves' hyperthyroidism. V lost 2 bases and J lost 6, with 10 bases in between. The CDR3 sequence is 14 residues long. Germline V gene lookup returns CDR1 MNHEY and CDR2 SVGAGI. Transcripts of RNA were the source for amplifying TCR beta CDR3 regions. Second-round multiplex PCR followed a first-round RT-PCR using HTBI primers. TCRdb called the multiplex PCR reads again in MiXCR, with one record for every CDR3 protein. The table includes under 800,000 distinct CDR3 sequences, approximately 22% detected once. The study, taken as a whole, reports: Among thyroid clonotypes expanded above 0.001 frequency, most also appeared in blood. Stable hyperthyroidism and ophthalmopathy were told apart by a 13-signature model, which achieved less than 90% sensitivity and roughly 80% specificity.

The clonotype comes from a woman in her late teens or twenties with stable Graves' hyperthyroidism. Some clones in this sample may be carry-over from other donors' samples. What was sequenced was peripheral blood. The chain is built from TRBV6-5 and TRBJ2-2; D is unresolved. CDR3 residues: CASSYNSPPGELFF. CDR3 sequence (DNA): TGTGCCAGCAGTTACAACAGCCCGCCCGGGGAGCTGTTTTTT.